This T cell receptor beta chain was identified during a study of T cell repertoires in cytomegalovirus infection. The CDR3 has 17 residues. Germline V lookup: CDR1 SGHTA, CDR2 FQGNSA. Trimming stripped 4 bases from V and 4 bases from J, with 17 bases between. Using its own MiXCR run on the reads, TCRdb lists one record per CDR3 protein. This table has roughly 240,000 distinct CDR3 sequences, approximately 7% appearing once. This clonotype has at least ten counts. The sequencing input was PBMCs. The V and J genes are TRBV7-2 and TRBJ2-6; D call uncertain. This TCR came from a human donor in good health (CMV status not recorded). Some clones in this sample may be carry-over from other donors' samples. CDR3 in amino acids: CASSSQRMGYGANVLTF. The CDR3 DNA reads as TGTGCCAGCAGCTCCCAAAGGATGGGGTACGGGGCCAACGTCCTGACTTTC. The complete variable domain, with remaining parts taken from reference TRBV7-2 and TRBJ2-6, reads GAGVSQSPSNKVTEKGKDVELRCDPISGHTALYWYRQSLGQGLEFLIYFQGNSAPDKSGLPSDRFSAERTGGSVSTLTIQRTQQEDSAVYLCASSSQRMGYGANVLTFGAGSRLTVL.